This TCR beta chain was sequenced in a study of T cell responses to AZD1222 COVID-19 vaccine. Trimming took off 7 bases at V and 7 bases at J, with 10 bases between the two ends. Germline V gene lookup returns CDR1 MNHEY and CDR2 SVGAGI. The CDR3 spans 11 residues. Data came from immunoSEQ multiplex PCR; TCRdb stores just in-frame clones and leaves some out. The data hold 110,000 to 150,000 clones, with around 90% observed a single time. The V and J genes are TRBV6-5 and TRBJ2-5; the D gene could be TRBD1 or TRBD2 (5 bases each). The sequenced sample was peripheral blood, obtained on day 0 of AZD1222 vaccination. This sequence was found in an adult in good health. CDR3 DNA sequence: TGTGCCAGCATGGGACGTTGGACCCAGTACTTC. Amino acids: CASMGRWTQYF.